Listed here are 31 T cell receptor beta chains from one sample, sequenced in a study of technical replicates of blood from several donors (dated by TCRdb to about 2017). The library was generated by the immunoSEQ multiplex PCR assay. Imported from immuneACCESS, the table was reduced by TCRdb to in-frame sequences with V and J called. These copies leave out some clones; in studies compared against another copy, an unresolved V gene accounts for under half, and the cause of the remainder is not known. The sample yields about 72,000 clones; 95% to 96% were counted once. Around 0.24% of the sample belongs to the ten largest clones. Sequencing input: T cells isolated from PBMCs. The receptor set was obtained from a human donor in good health.

This clone has a single count. The rearrangement joins TRBV5-4 to TRBJ2-3; 8 nucleotides align to TRBD2. Germline values: CDR1 SGHNT, CDR2 YYREEE (reference sequence). V shed 4 bases, J shed 7 bases, and the junction held 14 bases outside the gene matches. This CDR3 spans 16 amino acids. The CDR3 nucleotides are TGTGCCAGCAGCGGGTCGGCTAGCGGGCGGCTCTATACGCAGTATTTT. Protein sequence: CASSGSASGRLYTQYF.

The gene calls are TRBV9 and TRBJ2-6; D possibly corresponds to TRBD2 (6 bases). V was cut by 4 bases and J by 2 bases, with 22 bases left in between. This CDR3 is 19 amino acids long. Per germline, CDR1 SGDLS and CDR2 YYNGEE. CDR3 in DNA: TGTGCCAGCAGCCCTAGACCCCGGGACTGGATTACTGGGGCCAACGTCCTGACTTTC. Translating it yields CASSPRPRDWITGANVLTF.

V is TRBV10-3 and J is TRBJ1-2; D not resolved. Germline lookup yields CDR1 ENHRY and CDR2 SYGVKD. The V end lost 6 bases, the J end lost 3 bases, and 11 bases lay between the germline ends. This CDR3 spans 13 amino acids. The CDR3 DNA is TGTGCCATCAGCGTTGAGGCCCACTATGGCTACACCTTC. Encoded protein: CAISVEAHYGYTF.

The rearrangement uses TRBV5-1 and TRBJ2-6; D ambiguous. Deletions cut 0 bases from V and 2 bases from J, with 9 bases between. The length of the CDR3 is 16 residues. CDR1 SGHRS and CDR2 YFSETQ come from the germline V gene. CDR3 DNA: TGCGCCAGCAGCTTGGCCCTAGGCCCTGGGGCCAACGTCCTGACTTTC. Protein: CASSLALGPGANVLTF.

V is TRBV4-1 and J is TRBJ2-7, with 10 nucleotides matching TRBD1. The germline V gene has CDR1 MGHRA and CDR2 YSYEKL. V dropped 4 bases and J dropped 3; count of bases not matched to a gene: 6. The CDR3 contains 15 residues. The CDR3 region has the DNA TGCGCCAGCAGCCTCGACAGGGGGCGCTTCTACGAGCAGTACTTC. Translating it yields CASSLDRGRFYEQYF.

The rearrangement uses TRBV23-1 and TRBJ2-2, with 10 bases fitting TRBD2. TRBV23-1 carries the ORF label, with uncertain function. Germline trimming cut 0 bases from V and 5 bases from J; bases unmatched to any gene: 6. This CDR3 comprises 17 residues. Here the CDR3 reads CASSQSSSGRLTGELFF. The DNA for the CDR3 is TGCGCCAGCAGTCAATCGTCTAGCGGGAGACTTACCGGGGAGCTGTTTTTT.

The chain links TRBV10-3 to TRBJ1-2; tentative D call: TRBD1 (5 bases). V shed 7 bases and J shed 0 bases, with 21 bases lying between them. From germline, CDR1 is ENHRY and CDR2 SYGVKD. The CDR3 contains 17 residues. In DNA, the CDR3 is TGTGCCATCACCTCGGGCCCAGGGTCACGAACTAACTATGGCTACACCTTC. Translating gives CAITSGPGSRTNYGYTF.

V is TRBV27 and J is TRBJ2-6; weak D call: TRBD1 (6 bases). This CDR3 has 13 residues. V lost 4 bases and J lost 12, with 13 bases in between. Looked up from germline, CDR1 is MNHEY and CDR2 is SMNVEV (reference sequence). The CDR3 DNA follows: TGTGCCAGCAGTTCAGGGACATTGGCCGTCCTGACTTTC. Its protein is CASSSGTLAVLTF.

The V gene is TRBV11-2, the J gene TRBJ1-5, with TRBD1 matching 9 bases. V was pared by 5 bases and J by 5 bases, with 10 bases of the junction left unmatched. This CDR3 region has 16 residues. From germline, CDR1 is SGHAT and CDR2 FQNNGV. Here the CDR3 DNA reads TGTGCCAGCAGCGGTGATGGGACAGGGAGAGATCAGCCCCAGCATTTT. It specifies CASSGDGTGRDQPQHF.

The rearrangement uses TRBV25-1 and TRBJ2-2, with 13 nucleotides matching TRBD2. Germline CDR1 MGHDK, CDR2 SYGVNS. The J segment lost 7 bases and the V segment lost 6 bases, leaving 5 bases of the junction unmatched. CDR3 size: 15 residues. The CDR3 DNA reads as TGTGCCAGCAGGGGACTAGCGGGAACGGGCGGGGAGCTGTTTTTT. Protein product: CASRGLAGTGGELFF.

CDR3 DNA sequence: TGTGCCAGCAGCCCAGGGGTCTCTAACCACAACTACGAGCAGTACTTC. This sequence encodes CASSPGVSNHNYEQYF. The rearrangement links TRBV11-3 to TRBJ2-7; D possibly corresponds to TRBD1 (6 bases). The CDR3 sequence is 16 residues long. Per the germline V gene, CDR1 is SGHNT and CDR2 is YENEEA. V lost 5 bases and J lost 3, with 20 bases in between.

J is TRBJ2-7 and V is TRBV7-9; 7 nucleotides match TRBD1. The V segment lost 2 bases and the J segment 3 bases; nucleotides outside the gene matches: 13. This CDR3 comprises 17 residues. Germline CDR1 SEHNR, CDR2 FQNEAQ (reference sequence). CDR3: CASSLTNDRTGFYEQYF. The CDR3 coding sequence is TGTGCCAGCAGCTTAACCAACGATCGGACAGGCTTCTACGAGCAGTACTTC.

V is TRBV5-1 and J is TRBJ2-2, with TRBD2 as a possible D gene (6 bases). Trimming took off 0 bases at V and 7 bases at J, with 13 bases between the two ends. Germline loops: CDR1 SGHRS, CDR2 YFSETQ. The length of the CDR3 is 15 residues. The CDR3 DNA sequence: TGCGCCAGCAGCTTGGCCGGGGGTATAGGCGGGGAGCTGTTTTTT. This translates into CASSLAGGIGGELFF. The variable domain in full, with the rest retrieved from reference TRBV5-1 and TRBJ2-2, is KAGVTQTPRYLIKTRGQQVTLSCSPISGHRSVSWYQQTPGQGLQFLFEYFSETQRNKGNFPGRFSGRQFSNSRSEMNVSTLELGDSALYLCASSLAGGIGGELFFGEGSRLTVL.

This rearrangement joins TRBV7-8 to TRBJ2-7; TRBD1 aligns across 10 bases. J was trimmed by 7 bases and V by 5 bases; bases with no gene match: 14. CDR3 length equals 16 residues. From germline, CDR1 is SGHVS and CDR2 FQNEAQ. In nucleotides, the CDR3 is TGTGCCAGCAGCCTAGTTGGGGGACAGGGGAATAGGGAGCAGTACTTC. Protein product: CASSLVGGQGNREQYF.

This chain uses TRBV30 with TRBJ1-1; D perhaps matches TRBD1 (5 bases). V lost 6 bases to trimming and J lost 0 bases, with 29 bases between them. The CDR3 loop spans 19 amino acids. Germline loops: CDR1 GTSNPN, CDR2 SVGIG (reference sequence). CDR3 in DNA: TGTGCCTGCCGAATCCGCCCGGGGGAGAGAGCGTTGGTGAACACTGAAGCTTTCTTT. Its translation is CACRIRPGERALVNTEAFF.

The chain employs TRBV15 and TRBJ2-2; a possible D gene is TRBD1 (5 bases). The germline V and J ends were trimmed by 1 base and 6 bases, with 9 bases remaining between them. The CDR3 totals 14 residues. From germline, CDR1 is LNHNV and CDR2 YYDKDF (reference sequence). The CDR3 is CATSRVMGPGELFF. The CDR3 region has the DNA TGTGCCACCAGCAGAGTTATGGGGCCCGGGGAGCTGTTTTTT. Using reference TRBV15 and TRBJ2-2 for the parts outside the CDR3, the full variable domain is DAMVIQNPRYQVTQFGKPVTLSCSQTLNHNVMYWYQQKSSQAPKLLFHYYDKDFNNEADTPDNFQSRRPNTSFCFLDIRSPGLGDTAMYLCATSRVMGPGELFFGEGSRLTVL.

This clone was seen a single time. The rearrangement links TRBV19 to TRBJ1-1, with TRBD1 matching over 11 bases. V dropped 5 bases and J dropped 5; count of bases not matched to a gene: 4. From germline, CDR1 is LNHDA and CDR2 SQIVND (reference sequence). The CDR3 totals 14 residues. The DNA for the CDR3 is TGTGCCAGTAGTGGGGACAGGGGGGCGACTGAAGCTTTCTTT. Residues: CASSGDRGATEAFF.

V is TRBV5-1 and J is TRBJ2-3; 11 bases match TRBD1. Germline V gene data show CDR1 as SGHRS and CDR2 as YFSETQ. J gave up 2 bases and V 4 bases, and 3 bases lay outside the gene matches. CDR3 length equals 15 residues. CDR3 sequence: CASSVGQGATDTQYF. The DNA of the CDR3 is TGCGCCAGCAGCGTAGGACAGGGGGCCACAGATACGCAGTATTTT.

V is TRBV4-2 and J is TRBJ1-1, with TRBD1 matching over 8 bases. V trimming: 3 bases; J trimming: 4 bases; junction bases outside the gene matches: 7. The CDR3 totals 15 residues. The germline V gene encodes CDR1 LGHNA and CDR2 YNFKEQ. CDR3: CASSHRDRGGTEAFF. DNA of the CDR3: TGTGCCAGCAGCCACCGTGACAGGGGAGGCACTGAAGCTTTCTTT.

V is TRBV12-5 and J is TRBJ2-1, with TRBD2 matching over 10 bases. The V and J ends lost 1 base and 9 bases, in that order; junction bases with no gene match: 9. The CDR3 runs 16 residues. The germline V gene has CDR1 LGHNT and CDR2 FRNRAP. CDR3 region: CASGLGLAGAWGEQFF. CDR3 DNA: TGTGCTAGTGGTTTGGGGCTAGCGGGGGCCTGGGGTGAGCAGTTCTTC.

The V call is TRBV11-2, the J call TRBJ1-1; possible D gene TRBD1, 5 bases. V was shortened by 6 bases and J by 0 bases, with 20 bases between the two germline ends. The germline V gene has CDR1 SGHAT and CDR2 FQNNGV. The CDR3 runs 17 residues. CDR3 amino acids: CASSQITQGAMNTEAFF. CDR3 nucleotides: TGTGCCAGCAGTCAGATTACTCAAGGGGCTATGAACACTGAAGCTTTCTTT.

The chain carries TRBV21-1 and TRBJ1-1. TRBV21-1 is a documented pseudogene. The CDR3 extends over 16 amino acids. The CDR3 region has the DNA TGTGCCAGCAGCAAAGCGCAAGGGGGGGGGCTTAATGAAGCTTTCTTT. It translates to CASSKAQGGGLNEAFF.

V gene TRBV27 combines with J gene TRBJ2-7; D possibly corresponds to TRBD1 (5 bases). Germline CDR1 reads MNHEY; CDR2 reads SMNVEV (reference sequence). This CDR3 is 14 amino acids long. The ends were cut back, 7 bases at V and 3 bases at J, with 16 bases in the middle. The chain's CDR3 is CASNSNRLGYEQYF. CDR3 in DNA: TGTGCCAGCAATTCTAACAGGTTGGGCTACGAGCAGTACTTC.

The J gene is TRBJ2-2, the V gene TRBV6-5; perhaps TRBD1 as D (6 bases). The length of the CDR3 is 15 residues. The germline V gene has CDR1 MNHEY and CDR2 SVGAGI. Trimming removed 5 bases from V and 0 bases from J, with 10 bases in between. DNA of the CDR3: TGTGCCAGCAGTCGCGGACAGTCGAACACCGGGGAGCTGTTTTTT. Translation gives CASSRGQSNTGELFF.

The V and J genes are TRBV27 and TRBJ2-3; perhaps TRBD1 as D (5 bases). Deletions cut 5 bases from V and 0 bases from J, with 12 bases between. The CDR3 loop spans 15 amino acids. Germline values: CDR1 MNHEY, CDR2 SMNVEV (reference sequence). The CDR3 here is CASSPRQLSTDTQYF. The CDR3 DNA sequence: TGTGCCAGCAGTCCCCGACAGCTCAGCACAGATACGCAGTATTTT.

V gene TRBV5-5 combines with J gene TRBJ1-1; 7 bases map to TRBD1. After removal of 5 bases from V and 9 bases from J, the junction contained 10 bases not matched to a gene. The CDR3 extends over 13 amino acids. Germline CDR1 reads SGHKS; CDR2 reads YYEKEE (reference sequence). CDR3 in amino acids: CASRLQGQEKAFF. In DNA, the CDR3 is TGTGCCAGCAGACTACAGGGGCAGGAAAAAGCTTTCTTT.

The rearrangement joins TRBV30 to TRBJ1-4; 7 positions match TRBD1. The CDR3 has 13 residues. With 3 bases clipped from V and 5 bases from J, the junction kept 3 bases outside the gene matches. Looked up from germline, CDR1 is GTSNPN and CDR2 is SVGIG (reference sequence). The CDR3 loop reads CAWRAGGNEKLFF. The CDR3 DNA follows: TGTGCCTGGAGGGCAGGGGGGAATGAAAAACTGTTTTTT.

The gene calls are TRBV6-1 and TRBJ2-7; D may be TRBD1 (5 bases). CDR3 length equals 12 residues. Germline-derived CDR1 and CDR2 are MNHNS and SASEGT. Trimming took 4 bases from V and 9 from J, leaving 13 bases between them. The CDR3 DNA reads TGTGCCAGCAGTGTCGAAAGGGGTACGCAGTACTTC. Its protein is CASSVERGTQYF.

The chain recombines TRBV15 with TRBJ1-2, with a tentative D call TRBD1 (6 bases). Trimming took 1 base from V and 8 from J, leaving 14 bases between them. The CDR3 spans 14 residues. The germline CDR1 and CDR2 sequences are LNHNV and YYDKDF (reference sequence). CDR3 in amino acids: CATSRGGGAGGYTF. CDR3 nucleotide sequence: TGTGCCACCAGCAGAGGAGGGGGAGCTGGGGGCTACACCTTC.

This chain uses TRBV27 with TRBJ2-2; tentatively, D is TRBD2 (6 bases). Trimming stripped 5 bases from V and 3 bases from J, with 10 bases between. Germline CDR1 and CDR2: MNHEY and SMNVEV (reference sequence). The CDR3 runs 14 residues. Here the CDR3 DNA reads TGTGCCAGCAGTACGGGACTTTACACCGGGGAGCTGTTTTTT. It translates to CASSTGLYTGELFF.

This chain links TRBV7-8 with TRBJ1-1; tentative D call: TRBD1 (5 bases). There are 11 residues in the CDR3. V shed 4 bases and J shed 10 bases, with 10 bases lying between them. Germline assignment: CDR1 SGHVS and CDR2 FQNEAQ. CDR3 residues: CASSSGRGAFF. The CDR3 DNA follows: TGTGCCAGCAGCTCAGGGCGGGGAGCTTTCTTT.